The entry that follows covers one TCR beta chain sequence. Its antigen remains unknown. The data derive from a study of OX40 agonist ivuxolimab in advanced cancers. The data were produced by immunoSEQ multiplex PCR, yet TCRdb's version contains in-frame clones alone and is incomplete. Among tens of thousands of clones listed, 88% were seen once. Germline-derived CDR1 and CDR2 are SGDLS and YYNGEE. The CDR3 runs 13 residues. V was cut by 2 bases and J by 1 base, with 6 bases left in between. Study results and limitations: It was not determined which antigens were specifically recognized by the peripheral T cells that had undergone clonal expansion.

Peripheral blood came from all dose cohorts at three timepoints. This specimen was CD4+ or CD8+ T cells sorted from blood, taken in a trial of the OX40 agonist ivuxolimab. V usage is TRBV9 and J usage is TRBJ2-5; no definite D call. The receptor's source is an adult with an advanced solid tumor such as melanoma, head and neck, liver or kidney cancer. CDR3 amino acids: CASSVATQETQYF. In nucleotides, the CDR3 is TGTGCCAGCAGCGTTGCTACCCAAGAGACCCAGTACTTC.